The present TCR beta chain was sequenced within a study of T-cell reconstitution after alpha-beta-depleted transplantation in children. Whole-study findings and limits: Some patients' high day-60 TCRbeta diversity was attributed to recipient cells surviving conditioning. Reportedly, only several hundred clones from non-depleted graft cells drove alpha-beta T-cell counts at about two months.

Germline lookup yields CDR1 MNHNY and CDR2 SVGAGI (reference sequence). CDR3 length: 10 residues. Trimming removed 8 bases at V and 9 bases at J, with 11 bases between. Library preparation (for TCRbeta) was performed with unique molecular identifiers. Using its own MiXCR run on the PCR reads, TCRdb lists one record per CDR3 protein. Of approximately 490,000 distinct CDR3 sequences in the sample, over 9.5% were seen once. This clonotype was recorded at least ten times. The antigen is undetermined. V and J are TRBV6-6 and TRBJ2-7, with D possibly matching TRBD2 (6 bases). This sample comprised PBMCs, obtained before TCRalphabeta/CD19-depleted stem cell transplant. This TCR derives from a child aged 2 to 10 with inherited bone marrow failure, due to receive a stem cell transplant. The CDR3 region is CASFGGTQYF. CDR3 coding DNA: TGTGCCAGCTTCGGCGGGACGCAGTACTTC.